The 24 T cell receptor beta chains below all came from one sample that was sequenced in a study of CD8 T cells in ankylosing spondylitis. Study conclusions and caveats: Ankylosing spondylitis blood appeared to be characterized by a TCR beta motif of 8 or 9 highly homologous variants.

From the 5' RACE reads, TCRdb called clonotypes with MiXCR, one entry per CDR3 protein. This table holds around 450,000 distinct CDR3 sequences, roughly a quarter found once. Antigens for these TCRs are unknown. Sequencing was carried out using blood, either unsorted or a sorted T cell fraction (not recorded which). Receptors originate from a male donor with ankylosing spondylitis.

The chain uses TRBV3-1 and TRBJ2-1, with D uncertain. Deletions cut 7 bases from V and 9 bases from J, with 10 bases between. The CDR3 runs 11 residues. CDR1 is LGHDT, CDR2 YNNKEL, per germline (reference sequence). The CDR3 protein is CASTSSAEQFF. In nucleotides, the CDR3 is TGTGCCAGCACTTCCAGCGCTGAGCAGTTCTTC.

In this sample, this clonotype turned up a few times. The V call is TRBV4-1, the J call TRBJ2-1, with D perhaps TRBD2 (6 bases). Trimming left V 7 bases short and J 2 bases short, with 12 bases between. CDR1 and CDR2 (germline): MGHRA, YSYEKL. The CDR3 loop spans 14 amino acids. The CDR3 nucleotides are TGCGCCAGCACCCCCGGGAGTGCCTACAATGAGCAGTTCTTC. It specifies CASTPGSAYNEQFF.

This sequence joins TRBV7-9 and TRBJ2-3, with 7 bases identical to TRBD2. Unmatched junction bases numbered 7, after V lost 3 bases and J lost 1 base. Germline assignment: CDR1 SEHNR and CDR2 FQNEAQ (reference sequence). The length of the CDR3 is 16 residues. The CDR3: CASSFRFTSGTDTQYF. For the CDR3, the DNA is TGTGCCAGCAGCTTCCGCTTCACTAGCGGCACAGATACGCAGTATTTT.

This sequence joins TRBV29-1 and TRBJ2-5; 7 bases are shared with TRBD2. The CDR3 consists of 12 residues. The J segment lost 4 bases and the V segment lost 6 bases, leaving 5 bases of the junction unmatched. CDR1 and CDR2 from the germline V gene are SQVTM and ANQGSEA. The chain's CDR3 is CSVRLAGETQYF. As DNA, the CDR3 is TGCAGCGTCCGACTAGCCGGAGAGACCCAGTACTTC.

The chain carries TRBV27 and TRBJ1-6, with D maybe TRBD1 (5 bases). The CDR3 loop spans 14 amino acids. Germline V gives CDR1 MNHEY, CDR2 SMNVEV (reference sequence). The V end lost 3 bases, the J end lost 8 bases, and 11 bases lay between the germline ends. The CDR3 region has the DNA TGTGCCAGCAGTTTCTGGGGGGGAGATTCACCCCTCCACTTT. This translates into CASSFWGGDSPLHF.

This clonotype was found a few times. This rearrangement joins TRBV29-1 to TRBJ1-2, with D possibly matching TRBD1 (6 bases). CDR3 length equals 14 residues. V dropped 5 bases and J dropped 3 bases, with 16 bases sitting between them. From germline, CDR1 is SQVTM and CDR2 ANQGSEA. In DNA form, the CDR3 reads TGCAGCGTTTCCTCAGGGGCGAGCGACTATGGCTACACCTTC. Translating it yields CSVSSGASDYGYTF.

There are a few counts of this clonotype. At one end the junction does not follow the germline gene, possibly because of a read error. The rearrangement joins TRBV20-1 to TRBJ2-5; 9 positions agree with TRBD1. The CDR3 loop spans 12 amino acids. Germline-derived CDR1 and CDR2 are DFQATT and SNEGSKA (reference sequence). This CDR3 reads CSARDLGQGWWF. CDR3 nucleotides: TGCAGTGCTAGAGATCTGGGACAGGGCTGGTGGTTC.

The J gene is TRBJ2-5, the V gene TRBV24-1, with D possibly matching TRBD2 (6 bases). This CDR3 is built from 15 residues. V shed 1 base and J shed 0 bases, with 8 bases lying between them. Germline CDR1 is KGHDR and CDR2 is SFDVKD. DNA for the CDR3: TGTGCCACCAGTGATTTTGAGCGGGACCAAGAGACCCAGTACTTC. It yields the protein CATSDFERDQETQYF.

The J gene is TRBJ1-1, the V gene TRBV9; D may be TRBD1 (5 bases). The germline gives CDR1 SGDLS, CDR2 YYNGEE. The CDR3 has 15 amino acids. V lost 0 bases and J lost 5, with 14 bases in between. CDR3 region: CASSVEVGERTEAFF. Here the CDR3 DNA reads TGTGCCAGCAGCGTAGAAGTAGGGGAGAGGACTGAAGCTTTCTTT.

V is TRBV20-1 and J is TRBJ1-2; D is possibly TRBD1 (5 bases). V lost 5 bases to trimming and J lost 3 bases, with 7 bases between them. Germline lookup yields CDR1 DFQATT and CDR2 SNEGSKA (reference sequence). There are 11 residues in the CDR3. CDR3 sequence reads: CSAPTDYGYTF. The CDR3 bases are TGCAGTGCTCCGACAGACTATGGCTACACCTTC.

The gene calls are TRBV12-3 or TRBV12-4 and TRBJ1-2; D remains unclear. V shed 3 bases and J shed 1 base, with 3 bases lying between them. The CDR3 sequence is 12 residues long. CDR3 region: CASSFDNYGYTF. CDR3 sequence (DNA): TGTGCCAGCAGTTTTGATAACTATGGCTACACCTTC.

This clonotype was seen only a few times. CDR3 coding DNA: TGTGCCAGCAGCCGCGGACTAGCGTACTCCTACGAGCAGTACTTC. It yields the protein CASSRGLAYSYEQYF. The V call is TRBV6-2 or TRBV6-3, the J call TRBJ2-7; TRBD2 matches 9 bases. Germline V CDR1 and CDR2: MNHEY, SVGEGT. The CDR3 loop spans 15 amino acids. V shed 6 bases and J 0 bases; nucleotides not matched to a gene: 6.

This clonotype came up a few times. This sequence joins TRBV2 and TRBJ1-5; TRBD1 is a possible D gene (5 bases). CDR3 length: 17 amino acids. The germline V gene encodes CDR1 SNHLY and CDR2 FYNNEI. The V end lost 0 bases, the J end lost 5 bases, and 17 bases lay between the germline ends. The DNA for the CDR3 is TGTGCCAGCAGTGAAGCGCTTCCTGGGCAGGGTTATCAGCCCCAGCATTTT. This codes for CASSEALPGQGYQPQHF.

The gene calls are TRBV29-1 and TRBJ2-3; D unclear. Per the germline V gene, CDR1 is SQVTM and CDR2 is ANQGSEA. Trimming stripped 3 bases from V and 4 bases from J, with 11 bases between. CDR3 size: 13 residues. The CDR3 bases are TGCAGCGTTGAGGCCGGCATCGCAGATACGCAGTATTTT. It yields the protein CSVEAGIADTQYF.

In its sample, this clonotype was seen a few times. The J gene is TRBJ1-5, the V gene TRBV9; 8 bases align to TRBD1. V lost 4 bases, J lost 8 bases, and 11 bases stayed unmatched. Per germline, CDR1 SGDLS and CDR2 YYNGEE. This CDR3 comprises 15 residues. The CDR3 nucleotides read TGTGCCAGCAGCTTCCGACAGGGGCCCTTTGAGCCCCAGCATTTT. This gives the protein CASSFRQGPFEPQHF.

This clonotype was counted at least ten times. The chain joins TRBV24-1 to TRBJ2-2; possibly TRBD1 for D (6 bases). The germline V gene has CDR1 KGHDR and CDR2 SFDVKD. With 9 bases removed from V and 0 bases from J, the gap between germline ends came to 10 bases. This CDR3 region has 14 residues. CDR3 amino acids: CATRGGTNTGELFF. In DNA form, the CDR3 reads TGTGCCACCCGAGGGGGAACGAACACCGGGGAGCTGTTTTTT.

V is TRBV5-1 and J is TRBJ2-3, with no clear D. Germline V gene lookup returns CDR1 SGHRS and CDR2 YFSETQ. V shed 0 bases and J shed 0 bases, with 8 bases lying between them. CDR3 length: 15 residues. The CDR3 here is CASSLVDASTDTQYF. For the CDR3, the DNA is TGCGCCAGCAGCTTGGTGGATGCTAGCACAGATACGCAGTATTTT.

V usage is TRBV5-1 and J usage is TRBJ2-2, with TRBD1 matching 8 bases. V gave up 4 bases and J gave up 4 bases; unmatched junction bases: 9. Germline V gene lookup returns CDR1 SGHRS and CDR2 YFSETQ. This CDR3 has 16 amino acids. In DNA form, the CDR3 reads TGCGCCAGCAGCCCCTACCCAGGGGGCGGCACCGGGGAGCTGTTTTTT. It is translated as CASSPYPGGGTGELFF.

In its sample, this clonotype was seen many times. V usage is TRBV27 and J usage is TRBJ2-7, with D perhaps TRBD1 (5 bases). V shed 6 bases and J shed 3 bases, with 18 bases lying between them. CDR1 is MNHEY and CDR2 is SMNVEV in the germline V gene (reference sequence). This CDR3 is built from 15 residues. The CDR3 nucleotides are TGTGCCAGCAGAGCTTTAACGGACATCAGCTACGAGCAGTACGTC. The encoded protein is CASRALTDISYEQYV.

This clonotype was detected only once. The chain couples TRBV15 to TRBJ2-1, with 7 positions matching TRBD2. J was trimmed by 9 bases and V by 0 bases; bases with no gene match: 11. CDR1 and CDR2 from the germline V gene are LNHNV and YYDKDF (reference sequence). The CDR3 runs 16 residues. CDR3 bases: TGTGCCACCAGCAGAGATCGCCCCACTAGGGAGGGTGAGCAGTTCTTC. Protein: CATSRDRPTREGEQFF.

This clonotype was counted only a few times. The V call is TRBV12-3 or TRBV12-4, the J call TRBJ2-7; D unclear. V shed 1 base and J shed 2 bases, with 15 bases lying between them. This CDR3 comprises 16 residues. The CDR3 coding sequence is TGTGCCAGCAGTTTAGGCGTAACGGCTATTCCCTACGAGCAGTACTTC. The encoded protein is CASSLGVTAIPYEQYF.

In this sample, this clonotype turned up a few times. This chain joins TRBV5-1 and TRBJ2-3, with 8 bases that match TRBD1. The CDR3 is 16 residues long. Trimming took 4 bases from V and 2 from J; bases not matched to a gene: 9. CDR1 and CDR2 (germline): SGHRS, YFSETQ. CDR3 residues: CASSTGGQAITDTQYF. CDR3 nucleotides: TGCGCCAGCAGCACAGGGGGACAGGCGATCACAGATACGCAGTATTTT.

The chain carries TRBV11-2 and TRBJ2-2; TRBD2 matches 7 bases. This CDR3 contains 16 residues. J lost 0 bases, V lost 2 bases, and 3 bases had no gene match. The germline V gene has CDR1 SGHAT and CDR2 FQNNGV. CDR3 nucleotide sequence: TGTGCCAGCAGCTTACCCGGGACTACGAACACCGGGGAGCTGTTTTTT. Protein sequence: CASSLPGTTNTGELFF.

This chain uses TRBV5-6 with TRBJ1-6; TRBD1 aligns across 10 bases. V gave up 0 bases and J gave up 8 bases; unmatched junction bases: 2. The CDR3 spans 15 residues. CDR1 and CDR2 (germline): SGHDT, YYEEEE. The CDR3 spells CASSLGDRGDSPLHF. Written as DNA, the CDR3 is TGTGCCAGCAGCTTGGGGGACAGGGGTGATTCACCCCTCCACTTT.